This T cell receptor (beta chain) was identified in a study of blood T cell repertoires in COVID-19. As for the study in general: Material from acute and convalescent COVID-19 was sourced from the United States, Italy and Spain.

Participant-reported clinical history was the basis for cohort assignment. During the 2 weeks before they entered the study, exposed participants had met someone with a PCR-confirmed or clinician-diagnosed COVID-19 case. Generated by immunoSEQ multiplex PCR, the TCRdb table keeps only in-frame clones and is missing some. The sample includes fewer than 350,000 clones, 80% to 95% of them seen just once. CDR1 is LNHDA and CDR2 is SQIVND in the germline V gene (reference sequence). The CDR3 length is 15 residues. The ends lost 4 bases at V and 5 bases at J; junction bases unmatched: 10. J is TRBJ1-2 and V is TRBV19, with TRBD1 matching 7 bases. The TCR comes from a middle-aged man who had been exposed to COVID-19. The source material was PBMCs or T cells enriched from blood (not recorded which). CDR3 DNA sequence: TGTGCCAGTAGTAACCGAGGGACAGACCTATATGGCTACACCTTC. Its protein product is CASSNRGTDLYGYTF.